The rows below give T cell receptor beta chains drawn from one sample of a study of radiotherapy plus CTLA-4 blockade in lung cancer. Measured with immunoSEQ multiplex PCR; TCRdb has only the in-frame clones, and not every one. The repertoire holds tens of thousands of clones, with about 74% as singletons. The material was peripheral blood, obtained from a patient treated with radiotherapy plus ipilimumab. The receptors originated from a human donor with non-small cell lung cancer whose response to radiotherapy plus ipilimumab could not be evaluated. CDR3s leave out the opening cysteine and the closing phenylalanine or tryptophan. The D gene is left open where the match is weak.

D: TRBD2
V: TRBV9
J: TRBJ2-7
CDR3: ASSPGLAGGAYEQY

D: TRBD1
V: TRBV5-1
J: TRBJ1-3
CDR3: ASSLAGRGTGNTIY

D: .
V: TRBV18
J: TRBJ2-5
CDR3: ASSEGLKETQY

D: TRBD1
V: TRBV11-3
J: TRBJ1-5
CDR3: ARRTPGQGEWRNQPQH

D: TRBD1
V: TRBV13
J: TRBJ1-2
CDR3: ASSFTRGLNGYT

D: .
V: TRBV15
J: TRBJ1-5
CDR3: ATSRDSYSNQPQH

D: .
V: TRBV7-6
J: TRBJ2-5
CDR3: ASSFRVQETQY

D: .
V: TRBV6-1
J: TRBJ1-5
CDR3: ASRGAGGGQPQH

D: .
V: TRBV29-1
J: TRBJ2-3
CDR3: SARVGVDTQY

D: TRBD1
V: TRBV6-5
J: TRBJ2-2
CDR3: ASREQGAGTGELF

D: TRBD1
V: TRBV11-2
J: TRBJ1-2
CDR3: ASSQGVGYGYT

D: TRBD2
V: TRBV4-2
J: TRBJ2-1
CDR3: ASSSRVSGGANEQF

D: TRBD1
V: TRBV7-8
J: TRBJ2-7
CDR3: ASSSGTGVYEQY

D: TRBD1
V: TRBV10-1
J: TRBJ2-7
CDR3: ASSESRSSRDRPYEQY

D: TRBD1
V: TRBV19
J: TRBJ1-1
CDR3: ASSMQGAITEAF

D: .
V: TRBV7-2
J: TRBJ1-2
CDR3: ASSLQGYGYT

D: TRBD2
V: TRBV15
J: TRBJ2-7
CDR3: ATSSLAGTEQY

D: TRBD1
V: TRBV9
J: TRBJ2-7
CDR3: ASSVETGGIHEQY

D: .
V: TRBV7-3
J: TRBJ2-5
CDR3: ASSPGFGAGQETQY

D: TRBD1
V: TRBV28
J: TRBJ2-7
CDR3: ASSPGDRAYEQY

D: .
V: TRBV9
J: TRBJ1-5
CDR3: ASSSEGGQPQH

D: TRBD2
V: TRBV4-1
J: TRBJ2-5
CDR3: ASSQTSGGETQY

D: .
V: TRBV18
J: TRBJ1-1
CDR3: ASSPVGGARTEAF

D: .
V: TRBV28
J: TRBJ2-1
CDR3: ASSFGTPNEQF

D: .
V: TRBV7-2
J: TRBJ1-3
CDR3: ASSLGSSGNTIY

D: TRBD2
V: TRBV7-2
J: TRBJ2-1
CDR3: ASSRSGGLYNEQF

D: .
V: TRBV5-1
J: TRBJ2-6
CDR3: ASSLGTGRGAGANVLT

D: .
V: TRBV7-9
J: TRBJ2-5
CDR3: ASSLDRSETQY

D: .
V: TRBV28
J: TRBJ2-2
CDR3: ASSYPTGELF

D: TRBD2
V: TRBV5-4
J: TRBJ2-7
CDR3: ASSLGGLAGGISYEQY

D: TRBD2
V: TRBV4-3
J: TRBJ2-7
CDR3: ASSPSGVSYEQY

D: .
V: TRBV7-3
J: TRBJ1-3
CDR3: ASSLTVSGNTIY

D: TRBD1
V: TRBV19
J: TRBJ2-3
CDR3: ASSIDQGGTDTQY

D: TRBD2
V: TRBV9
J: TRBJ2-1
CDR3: ASSSRLAGVSDEQF

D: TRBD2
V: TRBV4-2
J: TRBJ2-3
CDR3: ASSQDTSGRGDTQY

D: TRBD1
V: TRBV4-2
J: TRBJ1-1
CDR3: ASSQGPGQAGEMNTEAF

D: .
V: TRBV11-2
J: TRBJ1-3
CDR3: ASSLASPSSGNTIY

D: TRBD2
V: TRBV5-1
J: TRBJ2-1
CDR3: ASRPLAGGENEQF

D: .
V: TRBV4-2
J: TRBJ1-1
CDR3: ASSQDYTEAF

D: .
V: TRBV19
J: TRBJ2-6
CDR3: ASRDYFTGANVLT

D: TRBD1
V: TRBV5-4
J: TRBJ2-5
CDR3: ASSSGDRETQY

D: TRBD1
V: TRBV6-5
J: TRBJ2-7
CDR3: ASSYSGQGVYEQY

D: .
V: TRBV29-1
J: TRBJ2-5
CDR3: SVEGAEPPPETQY

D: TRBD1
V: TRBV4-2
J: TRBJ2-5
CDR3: ASSQDTGGVGTQY

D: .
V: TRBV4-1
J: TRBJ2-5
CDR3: ASSDGTGMGQETQY

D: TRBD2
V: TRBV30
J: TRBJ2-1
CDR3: AWSVRPTSGSYNEQF

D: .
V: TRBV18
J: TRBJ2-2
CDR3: ASSPYTGELF